Below, one T cell receptor beta chain is given with its context. This clonotype came up a few times. It has no known antigen specificity. Per-base quality was not reported, and no clone a single base away is much larger than it. This sample is part of a study of T-cell memory formation after mild COVID-19 listed by TCRdb under 2021. Context from the whole study: Most TCR sequence clusters were specific to one of the two donors. In a couple of donors, T-cell clones that expanded and contracted after mild COVID-19 were tracked by sequencing TCRalpha and TCRbeta repertoires over time. Two young, previously healthy adult volunteers, one female and one male, were included in the cohort.

The CDR3 measures 14 amino acids from cysteine to phenylalanine. CDR3 DNA only is kept here, 42 bases in frame from base 1. CDR1 is given as SNHLY and CDR2 as FYNNEI, both from the germline V gene. Unmatched junction bases come to 6, with V trimmed by 6 bases and J by 2 bases. Sequencing relied on an Illumina NovaSeq 6000. cDNA libraries for TCRalpha and TCRbeta were prepared by 5'RACE using constant-segment primers, with sample barcodes and unique molecular identifiers added. Trizol reagent was used to extract RNA from every sample. Amplification of the libraries took two PCR steps, and the second step added a second sample barcode plus Illumina TruSeq adapters. The libraries were sequenced on an Illumina NovaSeq using 2 x 150 bp paired-end reads. The paper's processing steps were these. Demultiplexing of reads and collapsing into UMI-guided consensus sequences were performed with migec v1.2.7. Using mixcr v2.1.11, the UMI consensuses were aligned to TRA and TRB V and J templates and assembled into clonotypes. A clonotype was counted as expanded or contracted only if both edgeR and NoisET called the change significant, with noise models trained on biological replicates. For edgeR calls, the thresholds were a false discovery rate-adjusted p below 0.01 and a log2 fold-change of 1. PCA with hierarchical clustering of max-normalized trajectories of the 1000 most abundant clonotypes was used as exploratory dynamics analysis. Separately sequenced CD4+ and CD8+ repertoires were used to assign a CD4 or CD8 phenotype to each responding clone. TCRdb reanalyzed the raw reads on its own, using fastp at Q25 for trimming and MiXCR for clone calling, and kept in-frame beta chains. All rows with the same CDR3 protein become a single entry with the most common DNA and genes. TCRdb, rather than the study authors, made the V and J calls. Across this sample there are fewer than 650,000 distinct CDR3 sequences, with roughly 17% seen only once. About 8.1% of the sample is in the top ten clones.

Ficoll-Paque density gradient centrifugation was used to isolate PBMCs. Study-wide findings and limitations: SARS-CoV-2 specificity of the second-wave clones peaking on day 37 was not confirmed. Clones that contracted from day 15 to 85 showed balanced CD4/CD8 phenotypes, whereas a second wave of clones that expanded from day 15 to 37 leaned towards CD4+. Some responding clones were found in pre-infection memory, which suggests that pre-existing cross-reactive memory T cells took part in the SARS-CoV-2 response. Contracting CD4+ clones were located mainly in the CM and EM memory subsets, whereas CD8+ clones were found to be enriched in EMRA. Only a couple of mild cases were covered by the study, and larger cohorts that include severe cases with pre-infection samples were considered necessary.

The source is an adult woman who had mild COVID-19 (a few samples of this study predate the infection). The sample titles of this study are shuffled in the database, so cell type and time point are left out; the donor was told from shared clones. Source material: PBMCs or a T cell subset sorted from them (not recorded which). In this chain, TRBV2 is recombined with TRBJ2-5, with 7 central nucleotides matching TRBD1. The nucleotide sequence is given as TGTGCCAGCAGGCTTACAGGGGATCAAGAGACCCAGTACTTC. This yields the protein CASRLTGDQETQYF.